The subject of this entry is one T cell receptor beta chain. The target antigen is unknown. This CDR3 contains 15 residues. Germline CDR1 and CDR2: MDHEN and SYDVKM. After removal of 2 bases from V and 2 bases from J, the junction contained 5 bases not matched to a gene. This sample is part of a study of early T cells in non-severe SARS-CoV-2 infection. Study-level results: A preference for anti-spike CD8 responses marked VDJdb matching, which missed private and CD4 specificities.

Unique molecular identifiers were added to individual cDNA molecules. TCRdb analysed the 5' RACE reads with MiXCR anew, one entry per CDR3 protein. The sample has 70,000 to 75,000 distinct CDR3 sequences; less than 15% are singletons. The sample taken for sequencing was whole blood. The rearrangement joins TRBV28 to TRBJ2-7; 8 bases match TRBD2. This TCR was recovered from an adult who was a healthcare worker with PCR-confirmed SARS-CoV-2 infection or an uninfected control (not recorded which). CDR3 loop: CASSLQTGGTYEQYF. CDR3 nucleotide sequence: TGTGCCAGCAGTTTACAGACGGGGGGGACCTACGAGCAGTACTTC.